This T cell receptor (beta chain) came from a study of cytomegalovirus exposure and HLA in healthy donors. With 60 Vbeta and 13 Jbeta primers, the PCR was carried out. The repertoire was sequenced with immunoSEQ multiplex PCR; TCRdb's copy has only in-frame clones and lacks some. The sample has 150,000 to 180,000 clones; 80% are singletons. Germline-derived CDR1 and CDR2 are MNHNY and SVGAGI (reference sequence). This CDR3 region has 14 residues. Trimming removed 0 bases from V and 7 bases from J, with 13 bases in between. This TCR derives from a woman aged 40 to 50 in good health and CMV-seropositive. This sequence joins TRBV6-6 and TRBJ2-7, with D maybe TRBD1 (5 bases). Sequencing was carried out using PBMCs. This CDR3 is CASSYSMAGLEQYF. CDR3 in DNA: TGTGCCAGCAGTTACTCAATGGCAGGGTTAGAGCAGTACTTC.